The 2 T cell receptor beta chains given below trace back to one sample, sequenced in a study of beta chain features in type 1 diabetes. General study points: Type 1 diabetes patients had TCRB CDR3s that were shorter (moderately but significantly so) in all four CD4+ subsets.

Their antigens are not known. Expressed TCRB transcripts got sequenced, as all isolated RNA was reverse transcribed. Sequenced by immunoSEQ multiplex PCR; TCRdb stores in-frame clones only, minus some. Of about 270,000 clones listed, 13% to 15% were seen once; the top ten hold about 0.016%. The sequencing input was naive CD4+ T cells from blood. The receptors stem from a man aged 25-45 years with type 1 diabetes.

A few counts support this clone. The V and J genes are TRBV9 and TRBJ2-5, with 7 bases matching TRBD2. Per the germline V gene, CDR1 is SGDLS and CDR2 is YYNGEE. The CDR3 covers 15 residues. The trim removed 3 bases at V and 5 bases at J, leaving 10 bases unmatched. CDR3 sequence (DNA): TGTGCCAGCAGCGCGCGTCCCGGGGGAGGGGAGACCCAGTACTTC. The encoded protein is CASSARPGGGETQYF.

The J gene is TRBJ2-7, the V gene TRBV18, with TRBD2 matching over 7 bases. J was trimmed by 6 bases and V by 5 bases; bases with no gene match: 7. The CDR3 consists of 13 residues. The germline V gene encodes CDR1 KGHSH and CDR2 LQKENI. The CDR3 spells CASSLGGPGEQYF. The DNA of the CDR3 is TGTGCCAGCTCATTGGGAGGGCCGGGCGAGCAGTACTTC.